This section outlines one TCR beta chain sequence together with its context. What this receptor recognizes is not known. Per-nucleotide qualities are absent, and no much larger clonotype sits a single base away. This sample was taken from a study of T cells in pancreatic ductal adenocarcinoma (dated 2017 in TCRdb). With regard to the full study: Seeking insight into the adaptive T-cell response that arises naturally, the researchers examined how many CD8+ T cells infiltrated tumors of resected pancreatic ductal adenocarcinoma, where they sat, and what features they had, alongside the same properties of suppressive cells.

CDR1 and CDR2 are drawn from the germline V gene: SGHTA, FQGTGA. V ends up 4 bases short and J 4 bases short, with an unmatched junction base count of 7. The CDR3 measures 15 amino acids from cysteine to phenylalanine. Only the CDR3 portion is preserved as DNA: 45 bases, with reading frame beginning at the first base. The pancreatic ductal adenocarcinoma patients who were selected had gone through surgery without receiving any neoadjuvant therapy. After peripheral blood was drawn into heparin tubes, PBMCs were separated on a histopaque density gradient and then cryopreserved in around 10% DMSO. Genomic DNA was extracted from 7 PBMC and under 10 flash-frozen tumor specimens using the DNeasy Blood and Tissue Kit with Proteinase K and RNase treatment. Overall study results and their limits: Because most pancreatic cancer patients present with inoperable disease, the resected cohort was biased toward the minority with early-stage disease. There was no significant difference in T-cell clonality between tumor and blood, where mean clonality was about 0.1 for tumors and just over 0.07 for blood. Blood samples had more total productive templates and 7 to 10-fold more unique clonotypes than tumor samples. Tumor versus blood clonality comparisons may be biased because tumors are enriched in CD45RO+ effector rather than naive T cells, biasing toward lower diversity.

The immunoSEQ hsTCRB kit was used to amplify TCR beta CDR3 regions from genomic DNA. High-throughput TRB CDR3 sequencing was performed on an Illumina HiSeq system. As for the authors' bioinformatics: The immunoSEQ software was used to analyze sequencing reads, and nonproductive sequences containing premature stops or frame-shifts were removed. Clonality of the repertoire was calculated as one minus Shannon entropy normalized by log2 of the number of unique productive sequences. Held by TCRdb, this immuneACCESS table contains in-frame sequences only and omits some clones. Under half of the omission traces to an unresolved V gene where checked; the cause of the rest is unknown. That table gives V, J and clone size, and the DNA gave D and trimming. In all, the sample holds 85,000 to 120,000 clones, and about 95% of those were seen once. Together, the top ten hold roughly 3.1% of the sample.

Recombination linked TRBV7-3 to TRBJ2-1; TRBD1 fits 7 bases in the junction. The clonotype originates from a human donor with pancreatic ductal adenocarcinoma. The sequencing sample was made of PBMCs. The nucleotide sequence is given as TGTGCCAGCAGCTCACCCTTGACAGGGTACAATGAGCAGTTCTTC. Its translation is CASSSPLTGYNEQFF.